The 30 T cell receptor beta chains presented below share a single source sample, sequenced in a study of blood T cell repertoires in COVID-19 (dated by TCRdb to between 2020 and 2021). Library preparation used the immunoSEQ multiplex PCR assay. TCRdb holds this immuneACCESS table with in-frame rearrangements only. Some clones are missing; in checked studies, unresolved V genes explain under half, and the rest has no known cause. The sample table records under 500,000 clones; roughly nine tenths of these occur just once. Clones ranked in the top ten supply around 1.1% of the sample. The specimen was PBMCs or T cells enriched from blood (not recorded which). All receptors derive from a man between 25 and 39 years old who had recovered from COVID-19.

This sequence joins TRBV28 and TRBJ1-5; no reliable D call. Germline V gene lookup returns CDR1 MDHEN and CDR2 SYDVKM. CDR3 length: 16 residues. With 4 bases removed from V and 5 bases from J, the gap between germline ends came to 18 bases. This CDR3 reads CASSYNLLVKDQPQHF. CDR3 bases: TGTGCCAGCAGTTACAATCTTCTAGTAAAGGATCAGCCCCAGCATTTT.

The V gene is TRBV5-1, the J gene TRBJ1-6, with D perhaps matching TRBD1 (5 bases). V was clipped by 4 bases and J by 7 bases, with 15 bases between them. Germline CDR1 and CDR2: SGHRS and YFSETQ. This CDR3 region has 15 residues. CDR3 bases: TGCGCCAGCAGCCTAGGGGAATGGGGAAATTCACCCCTCCACTTT. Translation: CASSLGEWGNSPLHF.

The CDR3 loop is CASSDRGIQPQHF. The CDR3 DNA is TGTGCCAGCAGCGACCGGGGGATTCAGCCCCAGCATTTT. J is TRBJ1-5 and V is TRBV7-4, with D maybe TRBD1 (5 bases). CDR1 and CDR2 from the germline V gene are SGHVT and SQSDAQ. V was clipped by 5 bases and J by 6 bases, with 11 bases between them. There are 13 residues in the CDR3.

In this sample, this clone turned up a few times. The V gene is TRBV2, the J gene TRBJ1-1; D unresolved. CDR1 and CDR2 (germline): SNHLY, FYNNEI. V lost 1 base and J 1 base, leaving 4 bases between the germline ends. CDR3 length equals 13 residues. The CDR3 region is CASSEGPNTEAFF. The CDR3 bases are TGTGCCAGCAGTGAAGGGCCGAACACTGAAGCTTTCTTT.

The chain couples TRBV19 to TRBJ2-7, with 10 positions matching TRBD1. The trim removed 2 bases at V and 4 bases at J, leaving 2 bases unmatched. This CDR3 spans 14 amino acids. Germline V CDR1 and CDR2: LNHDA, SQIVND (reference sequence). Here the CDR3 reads CASSIKGQGYEQYF. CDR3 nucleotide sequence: TGTGCCAGTAGTATAAAGGGACAGGGGTACGAGCAGTACTTC.

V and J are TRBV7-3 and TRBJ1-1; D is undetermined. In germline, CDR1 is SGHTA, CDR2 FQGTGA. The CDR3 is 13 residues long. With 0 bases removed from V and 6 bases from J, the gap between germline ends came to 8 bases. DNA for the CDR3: TGTGCCAGCAGCTTAACGTGGTCGGCTGAAGCTTTCTTT. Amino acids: CASSLTWSAEAFF. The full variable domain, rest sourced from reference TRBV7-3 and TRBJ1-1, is GAGVSQTPSNKVTEKGKYVELRCDPISGHTALYWYRQSLGQGPEFLIYFQGTGAADDSGLPNDRFFAVRPEGSVSTLKIQRTERGDSAVYLCASSLTWSAEAFFGQGTRLTVV.

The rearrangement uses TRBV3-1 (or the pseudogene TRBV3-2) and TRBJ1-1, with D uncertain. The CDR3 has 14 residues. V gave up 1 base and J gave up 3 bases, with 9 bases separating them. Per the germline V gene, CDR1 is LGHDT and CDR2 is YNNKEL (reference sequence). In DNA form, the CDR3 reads TGTGCCAGCAGCCAAGTACCCGGGGACACTGAAGCTTTCTTT. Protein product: CASSQVPGDTEAFF.

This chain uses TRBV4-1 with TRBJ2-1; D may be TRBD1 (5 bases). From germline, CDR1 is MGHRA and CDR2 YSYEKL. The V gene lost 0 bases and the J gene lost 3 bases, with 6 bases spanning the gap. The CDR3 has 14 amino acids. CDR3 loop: CASSQEDIYNEQFF. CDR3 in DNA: TGCGCCAGCAGCCAAGAGGACATCTACAATGAGCAGTTCTTC.

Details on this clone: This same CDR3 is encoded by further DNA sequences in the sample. The CDR3: CASSLRDRGSPLHF. CDR3 nucleotides: TGTGCCAGCAGCCTCCGGGACAGAGGGTCACCCCTCCACTTT. This chain joins TRBV5-4 and TRBJ1-6; TRBD1 matches at 7 bases. The CDR3 has 14 amino acids. The trim removed 4 bases at V and 10 bases at J, leaving 8 bases unmatched. Germline CDR1 and CDR2: SGHNT and YYREEE (reference sequence).

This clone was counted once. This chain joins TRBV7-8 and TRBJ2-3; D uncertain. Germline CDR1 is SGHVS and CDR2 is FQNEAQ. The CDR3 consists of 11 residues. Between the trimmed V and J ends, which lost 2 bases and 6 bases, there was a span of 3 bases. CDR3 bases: TGTGCCAGCAGCTTACCGGATACGCAGTATTTT. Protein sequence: CASSLPDTQYF.

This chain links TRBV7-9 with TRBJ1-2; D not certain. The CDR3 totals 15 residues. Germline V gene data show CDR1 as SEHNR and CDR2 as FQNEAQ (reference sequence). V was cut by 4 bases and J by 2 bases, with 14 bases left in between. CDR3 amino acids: CASSSAGNQNYGYTF. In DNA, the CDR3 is TGTGCCAGCAGCTCTGCTGGCAACCAGAACTATGGCTACACCTTC. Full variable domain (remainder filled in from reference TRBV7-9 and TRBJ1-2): DTGVSQNPRHKITKRGQNVTFRCDPISEHNRLYWYRQTLGQGPEFLTYFQNEAQLEKSRLLSDRFSAERPKGSFSTLEIQRTEQGDSAMYLCASSSAGNQNYGYTFGSGTRLTVV.

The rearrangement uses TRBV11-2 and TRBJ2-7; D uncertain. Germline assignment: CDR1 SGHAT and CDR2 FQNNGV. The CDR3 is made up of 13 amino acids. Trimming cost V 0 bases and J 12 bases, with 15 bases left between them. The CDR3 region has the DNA TGTGCCAGCAGCTTAGATTCAATGGGCCCGCCGTACTTC. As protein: CASSLDSMGPPYF. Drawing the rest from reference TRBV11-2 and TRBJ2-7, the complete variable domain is EAGVAQSPRYKIIEKRQSVAFWCNPISGHATLYWYQQILGQGPKLLIQFQNNGVVDDSQLPKDRFSAERLKGVDSTLKIQPAKLEDSAVYLCASSLDSMGPPYFGPGTRLTVT.

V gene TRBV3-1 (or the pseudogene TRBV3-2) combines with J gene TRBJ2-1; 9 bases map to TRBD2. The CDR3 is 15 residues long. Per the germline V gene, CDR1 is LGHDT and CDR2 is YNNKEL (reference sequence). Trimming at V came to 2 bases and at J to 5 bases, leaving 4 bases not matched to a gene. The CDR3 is CASSQMASGNNEQFF. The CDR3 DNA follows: TGTGCCAGCAGCCAAATGGCTAGCGGGAACAATGAGCAGTTCTTC.

The CDR3 reads CASSGQETDTQYF. The CDR3 DNA sequence: TGTGCCAGCAGCGGACAGGAGACAGATACGCAGTATTTT. V is TRBV12-3 or TRBV12-4 and J is TRBJ2-3; 7 bases fit TRBD1. The CDR3 consists of 13 residues. The junction had 3 bases not matched to a gene; V was cut back by 6 bases and J by 3 bases.

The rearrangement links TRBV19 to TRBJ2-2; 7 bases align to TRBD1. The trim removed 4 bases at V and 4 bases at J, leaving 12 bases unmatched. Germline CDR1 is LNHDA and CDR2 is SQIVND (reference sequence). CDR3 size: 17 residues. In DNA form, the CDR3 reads TGTGCCAGTAGTAAGGACCTCCGGCCAGGGGGCACCGGGGAGCTGTTTTTT. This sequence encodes CASSKDLRPGGTGELFF.

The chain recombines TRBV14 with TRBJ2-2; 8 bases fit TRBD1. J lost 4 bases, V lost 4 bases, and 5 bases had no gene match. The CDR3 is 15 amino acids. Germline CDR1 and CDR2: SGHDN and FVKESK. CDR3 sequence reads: CASSPRQGRTGELFF. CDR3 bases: TGTGCCAGCAGCCCCCGACAGGGGCGCACCGGGGAGCTGTTTTTT.

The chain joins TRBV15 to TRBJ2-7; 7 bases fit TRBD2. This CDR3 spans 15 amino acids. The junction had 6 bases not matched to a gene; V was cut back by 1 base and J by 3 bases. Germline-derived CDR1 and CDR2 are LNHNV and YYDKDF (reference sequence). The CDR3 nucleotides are TGTGCCACCAGCAGAGGGCCTAGCGGCCACTACGAGCAGTACTTC. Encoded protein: CATSRGPSGHYEQYF.

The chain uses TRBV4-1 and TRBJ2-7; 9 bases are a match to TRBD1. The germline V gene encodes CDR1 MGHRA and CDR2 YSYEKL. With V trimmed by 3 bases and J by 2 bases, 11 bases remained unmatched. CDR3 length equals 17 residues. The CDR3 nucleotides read TGCGCCAGCAGCCACCCCCCCCCGGGACAGGGCGCCTACGAGCAGTACTTC. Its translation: CASSHPPPGQGAYEQYF.

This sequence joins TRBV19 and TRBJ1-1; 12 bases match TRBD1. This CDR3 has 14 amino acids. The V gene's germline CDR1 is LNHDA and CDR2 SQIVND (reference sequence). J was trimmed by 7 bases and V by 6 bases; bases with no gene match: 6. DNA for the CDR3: TGTGCCAGTAGACCGGGACAGGGGGCGTTTGAAGCTTTCTTT. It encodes CASRPGQGAFEAFF. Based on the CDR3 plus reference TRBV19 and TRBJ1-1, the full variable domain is DGGITQSPKYLFRKEGQNVTLSCEQNLNHDAMYWYRQDPGQGLRLIYYSQIVNDFQKGDIAEGYSVSREKKESFPLTVTSAQKNPTAFYLCASRPGQGAFEAFFGQGTRLTVV.

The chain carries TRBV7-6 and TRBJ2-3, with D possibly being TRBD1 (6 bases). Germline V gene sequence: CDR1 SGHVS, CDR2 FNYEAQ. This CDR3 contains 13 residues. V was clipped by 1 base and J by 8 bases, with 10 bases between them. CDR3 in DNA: TGTGCCAGCAGCTTAGGGACAGAGGGTACGCAGTATTTT. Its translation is CASSLGTEGTQYF.

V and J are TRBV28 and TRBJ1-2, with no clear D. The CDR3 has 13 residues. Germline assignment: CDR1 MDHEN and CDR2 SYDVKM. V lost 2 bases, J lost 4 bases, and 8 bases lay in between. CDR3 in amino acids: CASSLGPIYGYTF. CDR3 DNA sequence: TGTGCCAGCAGTTTAGGCCCGATCTATGGCTACACCTTC.

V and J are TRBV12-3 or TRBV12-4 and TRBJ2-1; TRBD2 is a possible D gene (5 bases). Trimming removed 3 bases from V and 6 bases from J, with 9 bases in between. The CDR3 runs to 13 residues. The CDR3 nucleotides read TGTGCCAGCAGTTTTGGCGGGTTCAATGAGCAGTTCTTC. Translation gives CASSFGGFNEQFF.

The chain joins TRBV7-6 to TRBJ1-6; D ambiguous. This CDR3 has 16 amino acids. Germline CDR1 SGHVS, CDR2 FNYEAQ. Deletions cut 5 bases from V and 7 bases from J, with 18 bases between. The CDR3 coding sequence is TGTGCCAGCAGCCCGGAATTAATGGGCCCAAATTCACCCCTCCACTTT. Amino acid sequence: CASSPELMGPNSPLHF.

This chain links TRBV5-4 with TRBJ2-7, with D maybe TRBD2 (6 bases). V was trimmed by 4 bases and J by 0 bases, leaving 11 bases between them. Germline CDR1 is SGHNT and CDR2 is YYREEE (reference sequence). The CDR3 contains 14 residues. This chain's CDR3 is CASSTTSPSYEQYF. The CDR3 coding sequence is TGTGCCAGCAGCACGACTAGTCCCTCCTACGAGCAGTACTTC.

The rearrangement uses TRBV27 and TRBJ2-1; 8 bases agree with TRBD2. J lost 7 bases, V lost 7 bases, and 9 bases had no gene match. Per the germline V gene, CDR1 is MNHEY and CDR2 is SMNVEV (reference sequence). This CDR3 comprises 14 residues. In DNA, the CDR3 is TGTGCCAGCAAAGATCCAGCGGGAGTTAATGAGCAGTTCTTC. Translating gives CASKDPAGVNEQFF.

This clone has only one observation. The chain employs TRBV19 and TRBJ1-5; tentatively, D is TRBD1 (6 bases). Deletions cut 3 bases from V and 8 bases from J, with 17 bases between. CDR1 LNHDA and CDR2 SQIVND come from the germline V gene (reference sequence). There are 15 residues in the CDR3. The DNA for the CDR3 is TGTGCCAGTAGTATGTTAGGGGGGGGAAGTGAGCCCCAGCATTTT. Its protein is CASSMLGGGSEPQHF.

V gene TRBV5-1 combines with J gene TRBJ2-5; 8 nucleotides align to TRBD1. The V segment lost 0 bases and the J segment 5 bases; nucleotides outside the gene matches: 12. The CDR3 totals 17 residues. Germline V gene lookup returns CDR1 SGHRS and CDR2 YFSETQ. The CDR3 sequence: CASSLALGQGGGETQYF. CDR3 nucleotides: TGCGCCAGCAGCTTGGCCCTCGGACAGGGAGGTGGCGAGACCCAGTACTTC.

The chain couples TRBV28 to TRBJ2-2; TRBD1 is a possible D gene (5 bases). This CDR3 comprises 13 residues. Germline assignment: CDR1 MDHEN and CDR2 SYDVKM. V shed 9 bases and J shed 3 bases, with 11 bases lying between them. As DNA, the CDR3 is TGTGCCAGTACAGGTTCTTACACCGGGGAGCTGTTTTTT. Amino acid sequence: CASTGSYTGELFF. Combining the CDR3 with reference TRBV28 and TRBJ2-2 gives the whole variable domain DVKVTQSSRYLVKRTGEKVFLECVQDMDHENMFWYRQDPGLGLRLIYFSYDVKMKEKGDIPEGYSVSREKKERFSLILESASTNQTSMYLCASTGSYTGELFFGEGSRLTVL.

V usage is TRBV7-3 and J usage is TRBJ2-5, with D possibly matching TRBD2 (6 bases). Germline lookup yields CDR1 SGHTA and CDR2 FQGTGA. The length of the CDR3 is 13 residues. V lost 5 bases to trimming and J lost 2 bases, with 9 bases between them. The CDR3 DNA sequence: TGTGCCAGCAGCCGGGGACTGCAAGAGACCCAGTACTTC. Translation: CASSRGLQETQYF.

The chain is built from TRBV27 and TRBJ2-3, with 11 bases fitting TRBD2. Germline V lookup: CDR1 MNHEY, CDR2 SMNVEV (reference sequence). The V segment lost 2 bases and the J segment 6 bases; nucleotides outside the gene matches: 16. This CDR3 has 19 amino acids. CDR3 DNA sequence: TGTGCCAGCAGTTTAATCCCTAACTCACTAGCGGGAGAGGGGGATACGCAGTATTTT. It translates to CASSLIPNSLAGEGDTQYF.